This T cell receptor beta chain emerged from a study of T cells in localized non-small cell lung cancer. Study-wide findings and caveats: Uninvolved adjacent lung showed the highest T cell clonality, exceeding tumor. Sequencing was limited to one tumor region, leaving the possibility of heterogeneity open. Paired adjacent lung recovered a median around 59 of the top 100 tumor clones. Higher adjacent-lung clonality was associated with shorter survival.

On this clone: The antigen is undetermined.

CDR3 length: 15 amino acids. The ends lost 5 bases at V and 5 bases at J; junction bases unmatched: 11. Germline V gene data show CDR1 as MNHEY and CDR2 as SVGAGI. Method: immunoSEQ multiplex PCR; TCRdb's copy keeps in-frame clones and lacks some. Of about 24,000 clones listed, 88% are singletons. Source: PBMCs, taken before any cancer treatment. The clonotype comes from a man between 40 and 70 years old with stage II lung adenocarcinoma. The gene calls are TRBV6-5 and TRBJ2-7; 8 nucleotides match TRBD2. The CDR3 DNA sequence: TGTGCCAGCAGTAGAGGACTAGCCGTGAGAAACGAGCAGTACTTC. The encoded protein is CASSRGLAVRNEQYF.